One and the same sample provided the 32 T cell receptor beta chains below, sequenced in a study of cytomegalovirus exposure and HLA in healthy donors. Primers: 60 Vbeta forward and 13 Jbeta reverse. Clones were sequenced by immunoSEQ multiplex PCR, and TCRdb holds only the in-frame ones, with some missing. Of approximately 200,000 clones listed, 65% to 80% are singletons. Sequencing was performed on PBMCs. Every receptor here comes from a man aged 40-55 years in good health and CMV-seronegative.

The chain links TRBV5-4 to TRBJ2-3; D possibly corresponds to TRBD2 (7 bases). Germline CDR1 reads SGHNT; CDR2 reads YYREEE (reference sequence). The CDR3 covers 16 residues. The V gene lost 2 bases and the J gene lost 3 bases, with 16 bases spanning the gap. The chain's CDR3 is CASSLAGLQGTDTQYF. Here the CDR3 DNA reads TGTGCCAGCAGCTTAGCGGGGTTACAGGGTACAGATACGCAGTATTTT. Looking up the rest from reference TRBV5-4 and TRBJ2-3 gives the full variable domain: ETGVTQSPTHLIKTRGQQVTLRCSSQSGHNTVSWYQQALGQGPQFIFQYYREEENGRGNFPPRFSGLQFPNYSSELNVNALELDDSALYLCASSLAGLQGTDTQYFGPGTRLTVL.

This chain connects TRBV2 to TRBJ2-4, with D unclear. Trimming stripped 7 bases from V and 1 base from J, with 14 bases between. CDR1 and CDR2 from the germline V gene are SNHLY and FYNNEI. The CDR3 loop spans 15 amino acids. CDR3 residues: CASTQNPVAKNIQYF. The CDR3 nucleotides read TGTGCCAGCACCCAAAACCCGGTGGCCAAAAACATTCAGTACTTC.

This clone has just a few counts. The rearrangement uses TRBV7-7 and TRBJ2-7; tentative D call: TRBD1 (6 bases). The V gene's germline CDR1 is SSHAT and CDR2 FNYEAQ (reference sequence). The CDR3 is made up of 14 amino acids. Trimming pared 3 bases from V and 6 bases from J, leaving 15 bases between. The CDR3 DNA sequence: TGTGCCAGCAGCTTTAGGGCCACAGGGAGCGAGCAGTACTTC. This encodes CASSFRATGSEQYF.

V usage is TRBV7-8 and J usage is TRBJ1-3; no reliable D call. Germline CDR1 SGHVS, CDR2 FQNEAQ. This CDR3 contains 16 residues. The V gene lost 3 bases and the J gene lost 0 bases, with 12 bases spanning the gap. CDR3 region: CASSFGGVFSGNTIYF. CDR3 nucleotides: TGTGCCAGCAGCTTTGGTGGAGTTTTCTCTGGAAACACCATATATTTT.

This clone was seen only once. This chain joins TRBV7-9 and TRBJ1-2; no definite D call. The germline V gene encodes CDR1 SEHNR and CDR2 FQNEAQ (reference sequence). This CDR3 has 13 residues. With 1 base removed from V and 14 bases from J, the gap between germline ends came to 17 bases. The DNA of the CDR3 is TGTGCCAGCAGCTTAGGGGCCTCGCGAGAGTATACCTTC. Translated, it gives CASSLGASREYTF.

The chain links TRBV11-2 to TRBJ1-1; D not certain. The V end lost 0 bases, the J end lost 7 bases, and 12 bases lay between the germline ends. Germline lookup yields CDR1 SGHAT and CDR2 FQNNGV. The CDR3 has 14 amino acids. CDR3 nucleotide sequence: TGTGCCAGCAGCTTAGATCACGGCCGGGGTGAAGCTTTCTTT. Translation: CASSLDHGRGEAFF. The full variable domain, completed using reference TRBV11-2 and TRBJ1-1, is EAGVAQSPRYKIIEKRQSVAFWCNPISGHATLYWYQQILGQGPKLLIQFQNNGVVDDSQLPKDRFSAERLKGVDSTLKIQPAKLEDSAVYLCASSLDHGRGEAFFGQGTRLTVV.

This clone was counted only a few times. This rearrangement joins TRBV7-9 to TRBJ2-5; 8 nucleotides line up with TRBD1. V trimming: 3 bases; J trimming: 2 bases; junction bases outside the gene matches: 2. Germline V lookup: CDR1 SEHNR, CDR2 FQNEAQ (reference sequence). The CDR3 runs 14 residues. CDR3 DNA: TGTGCCAGCAGCTTGGACAGGGTACAAGAGACCCAGTACTTC. This translates into CASSLDRVQETQYF.

The CDR3 DNA is TGTGCCAGCAGTTTAATAGGACAGGGTAGTGATGAGCAGTTCTTC. Translating gives CASSLIGQGSDEQFF. V gene TRBV28 combines with J gene TRBJ2-1; 8 nucleotides line up with TRBD1. The CDR3 is 15 residues long. Trimming removed 2 bases from V and 8 bases from J; junction bases left unmatched: 8. CDR1 and CDR2 (germline): MDHEN, SYDVKM.

This chain joins TRBV7-6 and TRBJ1-1, with a possible D match to TRBD1 (5 bases). V was pared by 3 bases and J by 0 bases, with 17 bases between. Germline V CDR1 and CDR2: SGHVS, FNYEAQ. CDR3 length equals 17 residues. The CDR3 loop reads CASSLVVPGRLNTEAFF. The DNA for the CDR3 is TGTGCCAGCAGCTTGGTCGTGCCAGGGCGGTTGAACACTGAAGCTTTCTTT. Combining the CDR3 with reference TRBV7-6 and TRBJ1-1 gives the whole variable domain GAGVSQSPRYKVTKRGQDVALRCDPISGHVSLYWYRQALGQGPEFLTYFNYEAQQDKSGLPNDRFSAERPEGSISTLTIQRTEQRDSAMYRCASSLVVPGRLNTEAFFGQGTRLTVV.

The chain is built from TRBV11-1 and TRBJ2-3; TRBD1 agrees at 8 bases. V dropped 2 bases and J dropped 14; count of bases not matched to a gene: 9. Germline CDR1 is SGHAT and CDR2 is FQDESV (reference sequence). The CDR3 spans 13 residues. CDR3 sequence (DNA): TGTGCCAGCAGCTTAAGACAGGGGACCGATGCGTATTTT. Encoded protein: CASSLRQGTDAYF.

This clone came up once. The chain employs TRBV5-6 and TRBJ2-1; 13 bases line up with TRBD2. CDR3 length: 16 residues. The junction had 4 bases not matched to a gene; V was cut back by 5 bases and J by 2 bases. Looked up from germline, CDR1 is SGHDT and CDR2 is YYEEEE. CDR3 DNA sequence: TGTGCCAGCAGGGGACTAGCGGGAAAGGCCTACAATGAGCAGTTCTTC. Its protein product is CASRGLAGKAYNEQFF.

The V and J genes are TRBV13 and TRBJ1-2; D perhaps matches TRBD1 (6 bases). The CDR3 is 14 residues long. V lost 5 bases and J lost 5, with 15 bases in between. Germline assignment: CDR1 PRHDT and CDR2 FYEKMQ (reference sequence). The CDR3, as DNA: TGTGCCAGCAGCCCGGCCGACAGGACGTATGGCTACACCTTC. The encoded protein is CASSPADRTYGYTF.

J is TRBJ2-5 and V is TRBV5-6; 7 bases map to TRBD1. V lost 4 bases, J lost 2 bases, and 8 bases stayed unmatched. CDR1 SGHDT and CDR2 YYEEEE come from the germline V gene. CDR3 size: 15 residues. The CDR3 loop reads CASSQLPGQQETQYF. In nucleotides, the CDR3 is TGTGCCAGCAGCCAACTACCGGGACAGCAAGAGACCCAGTACTTC.

J is TRBJ1-1 and V is TRBV7-9, with 8 bases identical to TRBD1. There are 15 residues in the CDR3. Unmatched junction bases numbered 6, after V lost 2 bases and J lost 4 bases. Germline CDR1 is SEHNR and CDR2 is FQNEAQ (reference sequence). As DNA, the CDR3 is TGTGCCAGCAGCTTACAGGGGGCAGGAATCACTGAAGCTTTCTTT. Its protein is CASSLQGAGITEAFF.

The CDR3, as DNA: TGTGCCACGACGTCGAGGGCCCGCTCACCGAACTATGGCTACACCTTC. It codes for CATTSRARSPNYGYTF. The chain employs TRBV2 and TRBJ1-2; no definite D call. The CDR3 contains 16 residues. Germline lookup yields CDR1 SNHLY and CDR2 FYNNEI. V shed 10 bases and J shed 2 bases, with 23 bases lying between them. The entire variable domain, with the rest obtained from reference TRBV2 and TRBJ1-2, is as follows: EPEVTQTPSHQVTQMGQEVILRCVPISNHLYFYWYRQILGQKVEFLVSFYNNEISEKSEIFDDQFSVERPDGSNFTLKIRSTKLEDSAMYFCATTSRARSPNYGYTFGSGTRLTVV.

The chain carries TRBV11-3 and TRBJ1-5; D may be TRBD1 (6 bases). The germline V and J ends were trimmed by 5 bases and 7 bases, with 12 bases remaining between them. Germline values: CDR1 SGHNT, CDR2 YENEEA. This CDR3 region has 13 residues. The CDR3 loop reads CASSRRGWQPQHF. In nucleotides, the CDR3 is TGTGCCAGCAGCCGAAGGGGGTGGCAGCCCCAGCATTTT.

The chain links TRBV25-1 to TRBJ1-2; D is unclear. The V end lost 8 bases, the J end lost 4 bases, and 23 bases lay between the germline ends. CDR1 and CDR2 from the germline V gene are MGHDK and SYGVNS. The CDR3 consists of 16 residues. The CDR3 coding sequence is TGTGCCAGCCAAAAATCAGGCGGGAGGGCAGGCTATGGCTACACCTTC. It encodes CASQKSGGRAGYGYTF.

Worth noting for this clone: The same CDR3 also results from other DNA sequences found in this sample. The chain recombines TRBV2 with TRBJ2-3; possible D gene TRBD1, 5 bases. The CDR3 extends over 13 amino acids. V was cut by 1 base and J by 5 bases, with 7 bases left in between. Germline CDR1 SNHLY, CDR2 FYNNEI. The CDR3 reads CASSEGGRDTQYF. The CDR3 coding sequence is TGTGCCAGCAGTGAAGGGGGCAGAGATACGCAGTATTTT.

This rearrangement joins TRBV15 to TRBJ2-3; 9 bases match TRBD2. The CDR3 length is 16 residues. Trimming cost V 3 bases and J 2 bases; bases outside gene matches: 6. CDR1 is LNHNV, CDR2 YYDKDF, per germline (reference sequence). The CDR3 region is CATSSDSGGFTDTQYF. Written as DNA, the CDR3 is TGTGCCACCAGCAGCGATAGCGGGGGTTTCACAGATACGCAGTATTTT.

The chain couples TRBV2 to TRBJ2-1; tentatively, D is TRBD2 (5 bases). V was shortened by 8 bases and J by 6 bases, with 11 bases between the two germline ends. The CDR3 contains 12 residues. The V gene's germline CDR1 is SNHLY and CDR2 FYNNEI. CDR3 DNA: TGTGCCAGCCAACTAGTTTCCAATGAGCAGTTCTTC. Translated: CASQLVSNEQFF.

V usage is TRBV27 and J usage is TRBJ2-7, with TRBD2 matching over 14 bases. V trimming: 6 bases; J trimming: 9 bases; junction bases outside the gene matches: 4. The CDR3 is 13 residues long. The germline gives CDR1 MNHEY, CDR2 SMNVEV (reference sequence). CDR3 residues: CASRTSGRAVQYF. CDR3 sequence (DNA): TGTGCCAGCAGGACTAGCGGGAGGGCTGTGCAGTACTTC.

The chain couples TRBV6-5 to TRBJ1-1; 7 nucleotides line up with TRBD1. Germline V gene data show CDR1 as MNHEY and CDR2 as SVGAGI. V gave up 8 bases and J gave up 4 bases; unmatched junction bases: 10. The CDR3 is 14 residues long. The CDR3 spells CASFPGQHVTEAFF. CDR3 nucleotides: TGTGCCAGCTTCCCGGGACAGCACGTCACTGAAGCTTTCTTT.

The chain couples TRBV5-4 to TRBJ2-5; the match to TRBD2 covers 10 bases. CDR3 length equals 15 residues. V gave up 2 bases and J gave up 0 bases; unmatched junction bases: 1. Germline V gene lookup returns CDR1 SGHNT and CDR2 YYREEE (reference sequence). CDR3 bases: TGTGCCAGCAGCTTAGCGGGGGGGTACCAAGAGACCCAGTACTTC. Residues: CASSLAGGYQETQYF.

The chain is built from TRBV19 and TRBJ1-2; D is undetermined. The V end lost 3 bases, the J end lost 6 bases, and 11 bases lay between the germline ends. Germline V lookup: CDR1 LNHDA, CDR2 SQIVND (reference sequence). The CDR3 spans 13 residues. The chain's CDR3 is CASSIYLRDGYTF. The DNA of the CDR3 is TGTGCCAGTAGTATCTACCTGCGGGATGGCTACACCTTC.

The chain uses TRBV6-5 and TRBJ2-7; perhaps TRBD2 as D (6 bases). Germline V gene lookup returns CDR1 MNHEY and CDR2 SVGAGI. The CDR3 is 14 amino acids. The ends were cut back, 2 bases at V and 5 bases at J, with 13 bases in the middle. The CDR3 is CASSYRGTEDEQYF. As DNA, the CDR3 is TGTGCCAGCAGTTACCGCGGGACGGAGGACGAGCAGTACTTC.

The chain joins TRBV9 to TRBJ1-2; 8 nucleotides match TRBD1. The CDR3 covers 13 residues. Germline trimming cut 0 bases from V and 5 bases from J; bases unmatched to any gene: 0. CDR1 is SGDLS and CDR2 is YYNGEE in the germline V gene. CDR3 amino acids: CASSVGQGYGYTF. The CDR3 DNA reads TGTGCCAGCAGCGTAGGACAGGGGTATGGCTACACCTTC.

Only a few counts were recorded for this clone. Other DNA sequences in the same sample also yield this CDR3. The chain employs TRBV5-1 and TRBJ1-1; the D is unclear. Germline V CDR1 and CDR2: SGHRS, YFSETQ. Trimming removed 1 base at V and 1 base at J, with 5 bases between. The CDR3 length is 13 residues. The CDR3 here is CASSLTPNTEAFF. The CDR3 nucleotides are TGCGCCAGCAGCTTGACACCGAACACTGAAGCTTTCTTT.

The table lists this clone with a count of one. This chain uses TRBV7-9 with TRBJ2-1, with 16 bases matching TRBD2. V lost 4 bases to trimming and J lost 12 bases; unmatched junction nucleotides: 15. CDR1 and CDR2 (germline): SEHNR, FQNEAQ (reference sequence). This CDR3 region has 18 residues. The CDR3 nucleotides are TGTGCCAGCAGCTGGCCGGGACTAGCGGGAGGGGGGGCAAGGGTGCAGTTCTTC. Residues: CASSWPGLAGGGARVQFF.

The chain recombines TRBV4-2 with TRBJ2-7, with TRBD2 matching 10 bases. Germline-derived CDR1 and CDR2 are LGHNA and YNFKEQ. The CDR3 spans 15 residues. Trimming removed 0 bases from V and 4 bases from J; junction bases left unmatched: 3. The CDR3 reads CASSQEIAGGYEQYF. The CDR3 region has the DNA TGTGCCAGCAGCCAAGAGATAGCGGGAGGATACGAGCAGTACTTC.

This clone was detected only a few times. The chain is built from TRBV2 and TRBJ2-3, with 15 bases identical to TRBD2. The CDR3 length is 19 residues. Trimming took 5 bases from V and 5 from J; bases not matched to a gene: 14. Germline CDR1 SNHLY, CDR2 FYNNEI. The CDR3 DNA reads TGTGCCAGCAGTCTACCGGGCGTTGGACTAGCGGGGGGGCAAGATACGCAGTATTTT. Translation: CASSLPGVGLAGGQDTQYF.

This clone was recorded once. The chain links TRBV9 to TRBJ2-1, with D unresolved. In germline, CDR1 is SGDLS, CDR2 YYNGEE. Trimming took off 4 bases at V and 2 bases at J, with 13 bases between the two ends. The CDR3 runs to 15 residues. CDR3 bases: TGTGCCAGCAGCTCCAAGACTGCCCCCTACAATGAGCAGTTCTTC. Amino acids: CASSSKTAPYNEQFF.

The rearrangement links TRBV5-4 to TRBJ2-7, with TRBD1 matching over 7 bases. V was pared by 0 bases and J by 7 bases, with 7 bases of the junction left unmatched. Germline loops: CDR1 SGHNT, CDR2 YYREEE (reference sequence). CDR3 size: 14 residues. CDR3 protein: CASSLAKGAREQYF. The CDR3 DNA is TGTGCCAGCAGCTTGGCCAAGGGGGCGAGGGAGCAGTACTTC. Variable domain in full (rest from reference TRBV5-4 and TRBJ2-7): ETGVTQSPTHLIKTRGQQVTLRCSSQSGHNTVSWYQQALGQGPQFIFQYYREEENGRGNFPPRFSGLQFPNYSSELNVNALELDDSALYLCASSLAKGAREQYFGPGTRLTVT.